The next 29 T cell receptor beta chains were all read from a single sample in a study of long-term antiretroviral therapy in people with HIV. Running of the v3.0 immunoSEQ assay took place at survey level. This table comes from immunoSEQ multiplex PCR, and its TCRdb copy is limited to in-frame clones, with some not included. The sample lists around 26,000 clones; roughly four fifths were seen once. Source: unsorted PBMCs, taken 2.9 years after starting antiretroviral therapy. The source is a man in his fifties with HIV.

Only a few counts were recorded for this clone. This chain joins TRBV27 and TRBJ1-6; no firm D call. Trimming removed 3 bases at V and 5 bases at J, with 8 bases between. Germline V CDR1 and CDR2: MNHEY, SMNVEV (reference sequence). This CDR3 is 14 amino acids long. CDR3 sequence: CASSFRRNNSPLHF. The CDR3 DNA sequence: TGTGCCAGCAGTTTTCGCAGGAATAATTCACCCCTCCACTTT.

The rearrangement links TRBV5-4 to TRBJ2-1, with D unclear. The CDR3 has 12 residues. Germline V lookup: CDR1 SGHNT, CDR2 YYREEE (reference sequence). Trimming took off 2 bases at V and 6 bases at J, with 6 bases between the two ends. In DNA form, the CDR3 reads TGTGCCAGCAGCTTCGCTCGCAATGAGCAGTTCTTC. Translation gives CASSFARNEQFF.

The CDR3 DNA is TGCAGCGTCGGACGGCCCCGCGGGGTTTATCAAGAGACCCAGTACTTC. This translates into CSVGRPRGVYQETQYF. The chain has TRBV29-1 and TRBJ2-5; maybe TRBD2 (6 bases). The CDR3 sequence is 16 residues long. CDR1 and CDR2 (germline): SQVTM, ANQGSEA. Trimming removed 6 bases at V and 2 bases at J, with 22 bases between.

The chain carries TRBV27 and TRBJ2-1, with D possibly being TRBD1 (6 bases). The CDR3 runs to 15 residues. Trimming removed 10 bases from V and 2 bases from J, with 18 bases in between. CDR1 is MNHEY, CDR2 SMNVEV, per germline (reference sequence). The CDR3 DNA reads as TGTGCCACCCGACCCCTGGACAGACCCTACAATGAGCAGTTCTTC. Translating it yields CATRPLDRPYNEQFF.

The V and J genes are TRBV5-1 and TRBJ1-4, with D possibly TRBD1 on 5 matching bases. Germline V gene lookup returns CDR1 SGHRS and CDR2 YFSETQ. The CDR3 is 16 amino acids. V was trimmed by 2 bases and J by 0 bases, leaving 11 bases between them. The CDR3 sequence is CASSFEGPATNEKLFF. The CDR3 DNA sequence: TGCGCCAGCAGCTTTGAGGGGCCCGCAACTAATGAAAAACTGTTTTTT.

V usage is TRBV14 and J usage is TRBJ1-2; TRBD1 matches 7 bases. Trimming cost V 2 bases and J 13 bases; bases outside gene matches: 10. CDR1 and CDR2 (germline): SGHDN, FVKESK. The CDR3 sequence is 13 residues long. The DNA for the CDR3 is TGTGCCAGCAGCCAAACGGACAGGACCAGGGGCACCTTC. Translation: CASSQTDRTRGTF. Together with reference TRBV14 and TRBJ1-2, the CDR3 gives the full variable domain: EAGVTQFPSHSVIEKGQTVTLRCDPISGHDNLYWYRRVMGKEIKFLLHFVKESKQDESGMPNNRFLAERTGGTYSTLKVQPAELEDSGVYFCASSQTDRTRGTFGSGTRLTVV.

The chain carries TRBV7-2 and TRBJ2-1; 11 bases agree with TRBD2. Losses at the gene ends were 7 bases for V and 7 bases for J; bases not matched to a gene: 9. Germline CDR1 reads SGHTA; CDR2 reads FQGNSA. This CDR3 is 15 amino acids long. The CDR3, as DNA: TGTGCCAGCACCCTCCTTAGCGGGGGGGCGAATGAGCAGTTCTTC. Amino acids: CASTLLSGGANEQFF.

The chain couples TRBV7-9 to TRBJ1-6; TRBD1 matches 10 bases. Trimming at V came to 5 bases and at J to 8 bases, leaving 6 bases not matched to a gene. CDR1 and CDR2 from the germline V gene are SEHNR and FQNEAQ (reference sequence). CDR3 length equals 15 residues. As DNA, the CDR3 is TGTGCCAGCAGCCCCGACAGGGGGCTGGATTCACCCCTCCACTTT. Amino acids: CASSPDRGLDSPLHF.

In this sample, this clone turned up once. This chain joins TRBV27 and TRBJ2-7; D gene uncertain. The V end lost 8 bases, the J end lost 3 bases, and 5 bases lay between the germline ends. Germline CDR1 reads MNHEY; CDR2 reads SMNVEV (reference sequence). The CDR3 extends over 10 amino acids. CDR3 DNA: TGTGCCAGCGACGGCTACGAGCAGTACTTC. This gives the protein CASDGYEQYF.

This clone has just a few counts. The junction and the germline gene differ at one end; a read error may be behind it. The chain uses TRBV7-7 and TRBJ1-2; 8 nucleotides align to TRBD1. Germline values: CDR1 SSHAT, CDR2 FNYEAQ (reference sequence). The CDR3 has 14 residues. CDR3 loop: CASSLARQGRCYTF. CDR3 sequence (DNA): TGTGCTAGCAGCTTAGCGCGACAGGGGAGGTGCTACACCTTC.

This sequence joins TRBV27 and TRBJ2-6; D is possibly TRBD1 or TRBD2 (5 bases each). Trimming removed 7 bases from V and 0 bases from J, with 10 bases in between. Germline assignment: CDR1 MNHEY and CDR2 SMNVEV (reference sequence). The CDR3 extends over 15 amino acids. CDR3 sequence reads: CASTPGTSGANVLTF. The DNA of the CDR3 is TGTGCCAGCACCCCAGGGACCTCTGGGGCCAACGTCCTGACTTTC.

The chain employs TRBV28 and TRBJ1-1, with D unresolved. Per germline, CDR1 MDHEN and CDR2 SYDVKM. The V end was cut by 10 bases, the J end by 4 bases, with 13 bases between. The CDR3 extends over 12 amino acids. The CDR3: CATSRRTTEAFF. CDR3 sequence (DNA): TGTGCCACCTCCCGAAGGACCACTGAAGCTTTCTTT.

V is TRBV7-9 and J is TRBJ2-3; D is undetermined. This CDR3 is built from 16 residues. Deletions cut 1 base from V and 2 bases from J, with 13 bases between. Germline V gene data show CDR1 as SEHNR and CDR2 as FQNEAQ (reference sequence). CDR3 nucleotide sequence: TGTGCCAGCAGCTTAGGTTCACACACCGACACAGATACGCAGTATTTT. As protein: CASSLGSHTDTDTQYF.

This chain's CDR3 is CAWSVSVNTEAFF. The CDR3 bases are TGTGCCTGGAGCGTTTCGGTGAACACTGAAGCTTTCTTT. The chain combines TRBV30 with TRBJ1-1; D remains ambiguous. The CDR3 totals 13 residues. Looked up from germline, CDR1 is GTSNPN and CDR2 is SVGIG (reference sequence). V gave up 3 bases and J gave up 0 bases, with 8 bases separating them.

Written as DNA, the CDR3 is TGTGCCAGCAGTTTGACAGGGAATGGCTACACCTTC. Protein: CASSLTGNGYTF. V and J are TRBV27 and TRBJ1-2, with 7 bases identical to TRBD1. V was pared by 3 bases and J by 6 bases, with 1 base of the junction left unmatched. The CDR3 runs to 12 residues. The germline V gene has CDR1 MNHEY and CDR2 SMNVEV (reference sequence).

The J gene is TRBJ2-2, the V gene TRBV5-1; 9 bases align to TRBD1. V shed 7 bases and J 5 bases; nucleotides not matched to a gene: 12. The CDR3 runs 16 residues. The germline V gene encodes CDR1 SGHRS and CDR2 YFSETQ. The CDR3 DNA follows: TGCGCCAGCGGCACCCAGGGACAGGGCTATACCGGGGAGCTGTTTTTT. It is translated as CASGTQGQGYTGELFF.

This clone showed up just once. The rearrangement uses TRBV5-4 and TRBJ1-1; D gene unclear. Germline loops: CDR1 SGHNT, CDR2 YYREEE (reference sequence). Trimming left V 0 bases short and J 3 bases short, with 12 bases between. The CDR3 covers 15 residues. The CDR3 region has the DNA TGTGCCAGCAGCTTGGGTAGCGGCAGAGACACTGAAGCTTTCTTT. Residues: CASSLGSGRDTEAFF.

The CDR3 loop reads CASSYSTGGYYGYTF. CDR3 bases: TGTGCCAGCAGTTACTCGACAGGGGGCTACTATGGCTACACCTTC. The chain has TRBV6-5 and TRBJ1-2; TRBD1 agrees at 10 bases. The CDR3 sequence is 15 residues long. The J segment lost 3 bases and the V segment lost 0 bases, leaving 1 base of the junction unmatched. Germline V gene lookup returns CDR1 MNHEY and CDR2 SVGAGI.

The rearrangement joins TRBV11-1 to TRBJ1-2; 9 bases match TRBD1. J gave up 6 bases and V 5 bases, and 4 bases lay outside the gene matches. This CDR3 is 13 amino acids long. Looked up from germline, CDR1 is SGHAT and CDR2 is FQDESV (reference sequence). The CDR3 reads CASSGGQGDGYTF. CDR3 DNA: TGTGCCAGCAGCGGGGGACAGGGAGATGGCTACACCTTC.

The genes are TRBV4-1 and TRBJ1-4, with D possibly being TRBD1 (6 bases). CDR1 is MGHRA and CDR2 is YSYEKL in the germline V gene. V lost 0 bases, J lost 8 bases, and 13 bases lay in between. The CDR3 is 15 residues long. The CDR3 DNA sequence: TGCGCCAGCAGCCAAGATCGGGGGCTTCAGGAAAAACTGTTTTTT. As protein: CASSQDRGLQEKLFF.

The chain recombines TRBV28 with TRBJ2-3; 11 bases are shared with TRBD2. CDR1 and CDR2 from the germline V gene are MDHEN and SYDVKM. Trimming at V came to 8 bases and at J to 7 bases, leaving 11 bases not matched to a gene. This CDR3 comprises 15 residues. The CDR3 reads CASGSIAGGHHTQYF. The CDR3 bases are TGTGCCAGCGGATCTATAGCGGGGGGGCATCATACGCAGTATTTT. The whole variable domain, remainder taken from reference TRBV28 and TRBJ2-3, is DVKVTQSSRYLVKRTGEKVFLECVQDMDHENMFWYRQDPGLGLRLIYFSYDVKMKEKGDIPEGYSVSREKKERFSLILESASTNQTSMYLCASGSIAGGHHTQYFGPGTRLTVL.

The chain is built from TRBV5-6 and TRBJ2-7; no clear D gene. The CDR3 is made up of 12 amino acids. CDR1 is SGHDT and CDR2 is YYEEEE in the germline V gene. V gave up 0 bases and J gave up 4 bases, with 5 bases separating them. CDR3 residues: CASSLEEYEQYF. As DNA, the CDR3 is TGTGCCAGCAGCTTGGAAGAATACGAGCAGTACTTC.

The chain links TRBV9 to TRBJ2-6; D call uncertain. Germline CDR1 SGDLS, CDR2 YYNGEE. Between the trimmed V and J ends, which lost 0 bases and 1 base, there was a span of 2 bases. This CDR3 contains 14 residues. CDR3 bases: TGTGCCAGCAGCGTAGGGTCTGGGGCCAACGTCCTGACTTTC. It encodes CASSVGSGANVLTF.

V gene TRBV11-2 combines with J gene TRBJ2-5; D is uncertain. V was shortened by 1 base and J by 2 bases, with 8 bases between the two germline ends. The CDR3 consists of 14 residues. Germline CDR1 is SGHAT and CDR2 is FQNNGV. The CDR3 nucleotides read TGTGCCAGCAGCTTAGCAGACCTTCAAGAGACCCAGTACTTC. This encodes CASSLADLQETQYF. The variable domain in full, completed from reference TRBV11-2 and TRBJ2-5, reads EAGVAQSPRYKIIEKRQSVAFWCNPISGHATLYWYQQILGQGPKLLIQFQNNGVVDDSQLPKDRFSAERLKGVDSTLKIQPAKLEDSAVYLCASSLADLQETQYFGPGTRLLVL.

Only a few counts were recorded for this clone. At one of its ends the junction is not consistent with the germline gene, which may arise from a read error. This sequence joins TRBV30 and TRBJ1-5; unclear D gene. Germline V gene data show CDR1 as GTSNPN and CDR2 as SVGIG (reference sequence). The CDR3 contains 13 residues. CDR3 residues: CAMTLGSGQPQHF. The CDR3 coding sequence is TGCGCAATGACTCTAGGATCCGGTCAGCCCCAGCATTTT.

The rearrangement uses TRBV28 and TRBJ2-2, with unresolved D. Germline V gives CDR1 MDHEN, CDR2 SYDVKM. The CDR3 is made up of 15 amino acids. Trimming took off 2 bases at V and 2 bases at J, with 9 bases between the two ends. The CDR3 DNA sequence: TGTGCCAGCAGTTTACGAGGCATTAACACCGGGGAGCTGTTTTTT. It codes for CASSLRGINTGELFF.

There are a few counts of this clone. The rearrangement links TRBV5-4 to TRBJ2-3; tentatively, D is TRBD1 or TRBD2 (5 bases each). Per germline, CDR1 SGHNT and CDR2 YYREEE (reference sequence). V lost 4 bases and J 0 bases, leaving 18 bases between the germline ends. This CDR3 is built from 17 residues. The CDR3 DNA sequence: TGTGCCAGCAGCGGTCATGCCGGGACGGAAAGCACAGATACGCAGTATTTT. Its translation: CASSGHAGTESTDTQYF.

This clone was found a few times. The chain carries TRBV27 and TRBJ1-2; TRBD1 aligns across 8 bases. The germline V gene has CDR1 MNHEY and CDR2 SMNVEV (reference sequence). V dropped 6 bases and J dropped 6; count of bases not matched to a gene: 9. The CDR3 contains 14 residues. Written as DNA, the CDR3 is TGTGCCAGCAGCCCCATAGGACAGGGCCATGGCTACACCTTC. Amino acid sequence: CASSPIGQGHGYTF.

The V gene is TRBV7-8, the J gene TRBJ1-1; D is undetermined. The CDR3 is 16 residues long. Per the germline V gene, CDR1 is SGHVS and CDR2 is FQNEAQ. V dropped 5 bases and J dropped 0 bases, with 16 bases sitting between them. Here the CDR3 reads CASSPREGSLNTEAFF. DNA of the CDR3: TGTGCCAGCAGCCCTAGAGAGGGCAGTTTGAACACTGAAGCTTTCTTT.